Each of the 23 T cell receptor beta chains below was sequenced from the same sample in a study of blood T cell repertoires in COVID-19. Here immunoSEQ multiplex PCR was the method, and the copy in TCRdb shows in-frame clones only, minus some. The repertoire includes more than 95,000 clones, roughly 89% of them detected once, and roughly 5% sits in the top ten. The sequenced sample was peripheral blood. The receptors were gathered from a human donor in a cohort sampled during active COVID-19.

The chain recombines TRBV9 with TRBJ1-5, with D tentatively TRBD1 (6 bases). Germline lookup yields CDR1 SGDLS and CDR2 YYNGEE. This CDR3 contains 14 residues. V gave up 0 bases and J gave up 5 bases, with 9 bases separating them. CDR3: CASSVGQVDQPQHF. Here the CDR3 DNA reads TGTGCCAGCAGCGTAGGACAGGTAGATCAGCCCCAGCATTTT.

The rearrangement uses TRBV24-1 and TRBJ2-7; TRBD1 aligns across 8 bases. V was clipped by 2 bases and J by 9 bases; unmatched bases: 14. The V gene's germline CDR1 is KGHDR and CDR2 SFDVKD. This CDR3 region has 16 residues. This CDR3 is CATSDWGTGEAGSQYF. The CDR3 coding sequence is TGTGCCACCAGTGATTGGGGGACAGGAGAGGCTGGTTCGCAGTACTTC.

This chain uses TRBV6-2 or TRBV6-3 with TRBJ2-1; TRBD2 matches at 11 bases. The CDR3 runs to 15 residues. J gave up 5 bases and V 2 bases, and 2 bases lay outside the gene matches. Per the germline V gene, CDR1 is MNHEY and CDR2 is SVGEGT. CDR3 loop: CASSYRGLADNEQFF. CDR3 nucleotides: TGTGCCAGCAGTTACCGGGGACTAGCGGACAATGAGCAGTTCTTC.

The chain links TRBV19 to TRBJ2-7; 7 nucleotides line up with TRBD1. V lost 4 bases, J lost 0 bases, and 3 bases stayed unmatched. This CDR3 comprises 14 residues. Germline values: CDR1 LNHDA, CDR2 SQIVND (reference sequence). The CDR3 DNA sequence: TGTGCCAGTAGTAACAGGGGAAGCTCCTACGAGCAGTACTTC. Its translation is CASSNRGSSYEQYF.

The chain recombines TRBV3-1 (or the pseudogene TRBV3-2) with TRBJ2-1, with D possibly TRBD2 on 6 matching bases. V was clipped by 0 bases and J by 7 bases, with 16 bases between them. Germline assignment: CDR1 LGHDT and CDR2 YNNKEL (reference sequence). This CDR3 has 16 amino acids. CDR3: CASSQDNAGQVNEQFF. CDR3 bases: TGTGCCAGCAGCCAAGATAATGCGGGGCAGGTGAATGAGCAGTTCTTC.

The DNA of the CDR3 is TGTGCCAGCAGTCCTAGCTCCTACAATGAGCAGTTCTTC. Translation gives CASSPSSYNEQFF. V is TRBV2 and J is TRBJ2-1; D unclear. The germline V gene encodes CDR1 SNHLY and CDR2 FYNNEI. The V end lost 5 bases, the J end lost 0 bases, and 5 bases lay between the germline ends. The CDR3 contains 13 residues.

The chain is built from TRBV14 and TRBJ2-4; TRBD1 matches at 7 bases. The CDR3 consists of 14 residues. Germline V gives CDR1 SGHDN, CDR2 FVKESK. The V and J ends lost 4 bases and 8 bases, in that order; junction bases with no gene match: 8. Written as DNA, the CDR3 is TGTGCCAGCAGCCTTGAAGGGGGCCCGGACATTCAGTACTTC. Translated: CASSLEGGPDIQYF.

The chain links TRBV19 to TRBJ2-7, with D perhaps matching TRBD2 (6 bases). V was clipped by 4 bases and J by 0 bases, with 10 bases between them. Germline CDR1 is LNHDA and CDR2 is SQIVND (reference sequence). This CDR3 is built from 14 residues. CDR3 loop: CASSTPGLSYEQYF. CDR3 DNA sequence: TGTGCCAGTAGTACTCCGGGACTCTCCTACGAGCAGTACTTC. The whole variable domain, filled in from reference TRBV19 and TRBJ2-7, reads DGGITQSPKYLFRKEGQNVTLSCEQNLNHDAMYWYRQDPGQGLRLIYYSQIVNDFQKGDIAEGYSVSREKKESFPLTVTSAQKNPTAFYLCASSTPGLSYEQYFGPGTRLTVT.

A single count supports this clone. The chain combines TRBV15 with TRBJ2-5, with TRBD1 matching 8 bases. CDR1 is LNHNV and CDR2 is YYDKDF in the germline V gene (reference sequence). V gave up 7 bases and J gave up 5 bases; unmatched junction bases: 6. The CDR3 sequence is 13 residues long. Written as DNA, the CDR3 is TGTGCCACCACGACAGGGGTCGGGGAGACCCAGTACTTC. This sequence encodes CATTTGVGETQYF.

The chain carries TRBV7-2 and TRBJ1-5, with a possible D match to TRBD1 (6 bases). The CDR3 is 16 residues long. The germline V and J ends were trimmed by 5 bases and 4 bases, with 18 bases remaining between them. Germline-derived CDR1 and CDR2 are SGHTA and FQGNSA. CDR3 sequence (DNA): TGTGCCAGCAGCCCCTGGGGGGGCGTTAAGAATCAGCCCCAGCATTTT. Protein: CASSPWGGVKNQPQHF.

This chain uses TRBV15 with TRBJ2-7, with TRBD1 matching over 10 bases. The junction had 7 bases not matched to a gene; V was cut back by 6 bases and J by 2 bases. Germline loops: CDR1 LNHNV, CDR2 YYDKDF (reference sequence). The CDR3 runs 15 residues. CDR3 nucleotides: TGTGCCACCAGGAAACCGGGACAGGGGACCTACGAGCAGTACTTC. Protein product: CATRKPGQGTYEQYF.

The rearrangement joins TRBV7-2 to TRBJ1-6, with a tentative D call TRBD1 (5 bases). The CDR3 is 14 residues long. Germline V CDR1 and CDR2: SGHTA, FQGNSA. Deletions cut 0 bases from V and 7 bases from J, with 7 bases between. CDR3 DNA: TGTGCCAGCAGCTTAGCGGGGGGGAATTCACCCCTCCACTTT. It codes for CASSLAGGNSPLHF.

The chain carries TRBV25-1 and TRBJ2-1; TRBD1 agrees at 12 bases. Germline V CDR1 and CDR2: MGHDK, SYGVNS. This CDR3 has 15 amino acids. V trimming: 6 bases; J trimming: 5 bases; junction bases outside the gene matches: 5. The chain's CDR3 is CASSGDRGPDNEQFF. CDR3 bases: TGTGCCAGCAGCGGGGACAGGGGGCCGGACAATGAGCAGTTCTTC.

The chain joins TRBV19 to TRBJ2-3; no clear D gene. CDR3 size: 14 residues. The V gene's germline CDR1 is LNHDA and CDR2 SQIVND (reference sequence). Trimming removed 1 base at V and 2 bases at J, with 7 bases between. CDR3 sequence reads: CASSIGVLTDTQYF. CDR3 in DNA: TGTGCCAGTAGTATAGGAGTCCTCACAGATACGCAGTATTTT.

This sequence joins TRBV4-1 and TRBJ1-3, with 8 nucleotides matching TRBD1. The CDR3 spans 19 residues. Losses at the gene ends were 0 bases for V and 1 base for J; bases not matched to a gene: 11. CDR1 is MGHRA, CDR2 YSYEKL, per germline. The CDR3 here is CASSQDSGSGQASGNTIYF. As DNA, the CDR3 is TGCGCCAGCAGCCAAGATTCGGGGTCGGGACAGGCTTCTGGAAACACCATATATTTT.

The chain recombines TRBV6-5 with TRBJ2-1; D is undetermined. Looked up from germline, CDR1 is MNHEY and CDR2 is SVGAGI. This CDR3 spans 15 amino acids. V lost 8 bases to trimming and J lost 5 bases, with 19 bases between them. This CDR3 reads CASRISGLWDNEQFF. CDR3 in DNA: TGTGCCAGCCGGATTAGTGGGCTATGGGACAATGAGCAGTTCTTC.

V usage is TRBV6-4 and J usage is TRBJ2-3; no firm D call. Germline CDR1 is MRHNA and CDR2 is SNTAGT. V shed 4 bases and J shed 0 bases, with 11 bases lying between them. The CDR3 is made up of 15 amino acids. CDR3 nucleotides: TGTGCCAGCAGTGTAGAGGATACTAGCACAGATACGCAGTATTTT. As protein: CASSVEDTSTDTQYF.

J is TRBJ1-4 and V is TRBV28, with 10 bases aligning to TRBD1. Germline V gene sequence: CDR1 MDHEN, CDR2 SYDVKM. This CDR3 has 17 residues. J was trimmed by 8 bases and V by 4 bases; bases with no gene match: 13. The CDR3 DNA follows: TGTGCCAGCAGTTCGAGGACAGGGGGGCCTGATAGGGAAAAACTGTTTTTT. This encodes CASSSRTGGPDREKLFF.

The sample holds one count of this clone. The V gene is TRBV28, the J gene TRBJ2-3; D may be TRBD1 (5 bases). V was cut by 1 base and J by 5 bases, with 10 bases left in between. The length of the CDR3 is 14 residues. CDR1 and CDR2 from the germline V gene are MDHEN and SYDVKM. The CDR3 is CASSLSGYEDTQYF. In DNA form, the CDR3 reads TGTGCCAGCAGTTTATCAGGGTATGAAGATACGCAGTATTTT.

The CDR3 DNA reads as TGTGCCAGCAGCTTTGAGATGACTAACTATGGCTACACCTTC. Protein product: CASSFEMTNYGYTF. The J gene is TRBJ1-2, the V gene TRBV7-2; no clear D. V was shortened by 3 bases and J by 0 bases, with 8 bases between the two germline ends. Germline CDR1 SGHTA, CDR2 FQGNSA. The CDR3 extends over 14 amino acids.

The chain has TRBV19 and TRBJ2-5; 7 nucleotides line up with TRBD2. After removal of 1 base from V and 5 bases from J, the junction contained 1 base not matched to a gene. This CDR3 is 13 amino acids long. CDR1 is LNHDA and CDR2 is SQIVND in the germline V gene (reference sequence). CDR3 bases: TGTGCCAGTAGTATAGTCGGGGGGGAGACCCAGTACTTC. This gives the protein CASSIVGGETQYF.

This chain connects TRBV28 to TRBJ2-3, with TRBD2 matching 9 bases. The trim removed 4 bases at V and 4 bases at J, leaving 9 bases unmatched. CDR3 length equals 16 residues. Germline V gives CDR1 MDHEN, CDR2 SYDVKM. The CDR3 is CASSYLSGLAADTQYF. The CDR3 DNA is TGTGCCAGCAGTTACCTTTCGGGACTAGCCGCAGATACGCAGTATTTT. The whole variable domain, remainder taken from reference TRBV28 and TRBJ2-3, is DVKVTQSSRYLVKRTGEKVFLECVQDMDHENMFWYRQDPGLGLRLIYFSYDVKMKEKGDIPEGYSVSREKKERFSLILESASTNQTSMYLCASSYLSGLAADTQYFGPGTRLTVL.

The rearrangement joins TRBV6-5 to TRBJ1-5; unclear D gene. This CDR3 is 13 amino acids long. The ends were cut back, 6 bases at V and 0 bases at J, with 6 bases in the middle. The germline V gene encodes CDR1 MNHEY and CDR2 SVGAGI. The CDR3 coding sequence is TGTGCCAGCAGGAGATATAGCAATCAGCCCCAGCATTTT. Amino acids: CASRRYSNQPQHF.